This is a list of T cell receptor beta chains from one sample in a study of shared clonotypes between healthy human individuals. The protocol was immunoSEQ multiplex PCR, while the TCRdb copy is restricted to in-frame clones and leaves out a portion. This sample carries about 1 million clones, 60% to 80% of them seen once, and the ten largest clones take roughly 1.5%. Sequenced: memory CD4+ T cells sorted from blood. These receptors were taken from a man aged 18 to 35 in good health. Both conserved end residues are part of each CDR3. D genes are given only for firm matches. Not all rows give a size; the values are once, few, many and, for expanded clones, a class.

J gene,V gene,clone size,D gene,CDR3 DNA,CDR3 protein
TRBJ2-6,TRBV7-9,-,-,TGTGCCAGCAGCTTAGTAGGCGGCAGGCCCTCTGGGGCCAACGTCCTGACTTTC,CASSLVGGRPSGANVLTF
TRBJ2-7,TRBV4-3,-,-,TGCGCCAGCAGCCAAGTCGCAGGGGCGCCCTACGAGCAGTACTTC,CASSQVAGAPYEQYF
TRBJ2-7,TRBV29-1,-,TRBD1,TGCAGCGTTGACGGGGAGCCGGGACAGCGCTCCTACGAGCAGTACTTC,CSVDGEPGQRSYEQYF
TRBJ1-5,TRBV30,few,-,TGTGCCTGGACAGGGGCGCTGGGGAATCAGCCCCAGCATTTT,CAWTGALGNQPQHF
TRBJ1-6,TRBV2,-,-,TGTGCCAGCAGCGCGGACAGCGCCAATTCACCCCTCCACTTT,CASSADSANSPLHF
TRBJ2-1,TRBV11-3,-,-,TGTGCCAGCAGCTTAGATAGGGGGTACAATGAGCAGTTCTTC,CASSLDRGYNEQFF
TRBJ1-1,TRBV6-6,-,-,TGTGCCAGCAGTTACCCGGGGGGCACTGAAGCTTTCTTT,CASSYPGGTEAFF
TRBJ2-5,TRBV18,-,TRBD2,TGTGCCAGCGCCGCGGGGGTGGGCGCGGAGGAGACCCAGTACTTC,CASAAGVGAEETQYF
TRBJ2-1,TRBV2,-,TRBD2,TGTGCCAGCAGTGCCCTAGCGGGCCCGGGGGAGCAGTTCTTC,CASSALAGPGEQFF
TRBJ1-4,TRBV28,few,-,TGTGCCAGCAGTTTAATCAAATCCGGAAAACTGTTTTTT,CASSLIKSGKLFF
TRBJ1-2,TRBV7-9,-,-,TGTGCCAGCAGCTTATCCTTGGGTGGACAGTCCTATGGCTACACCTTC,CASSLSLGGQSYGYTF
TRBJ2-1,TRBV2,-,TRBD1,TGTGCCAGCAGCGCCGGGACAGGGGCAGGTCGCCAGTTCTTC,CASSAGTGAGRQFF
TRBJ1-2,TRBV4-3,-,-,TGCGCCAGCAGCCAGACCACAGGACTAAACTATGGCTACACCTTC,CASSQTTGLNYGYTF
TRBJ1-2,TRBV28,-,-,TGTGCCAGCAGTTCCCCCGGTCGCCCCGGCTACACCTTC,CASSSPGRPGYTF
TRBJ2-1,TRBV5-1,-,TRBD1,TGCGCCAGCAGCTGGGGGCAGGGGGCTGGTGAGCAGTTCTTC,CASSWGQGAGEQFF
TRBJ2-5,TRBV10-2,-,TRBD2,TGCGCCAGCAGTGAGGTAGCGGGGGCGGGGGAGACCCAGTACTTC,CASSEVAGAGETQYF
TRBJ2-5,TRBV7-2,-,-,TGTGCCAGCAGCTTGAGTTTTACAGGAGGTCAAGAGACCCAGTACTTC,CASSLSFTGGQETQYF
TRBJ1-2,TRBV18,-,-,TGTGCCAGCTCACCACTCAACTATGGCTACACCTTC,CASSPLNYGYTF
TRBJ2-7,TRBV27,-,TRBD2,TGTGCCAGTCAGGGTGCGGGGGGGCAATGGGAGCAGTACTTC,CASQGAGGQWEQYF
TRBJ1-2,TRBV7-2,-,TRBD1,TGTGCCAGCAGCCGTGGGACAGGCCTTAACTATGGCTACACCTTC,CASSRGTGLNYGYTF
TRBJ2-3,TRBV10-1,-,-,TGCGCCAGCAGTGACTACCGGGGCGGGAACACAGATACGCAGTATTTT,CASSDYRGGNTDTQYF
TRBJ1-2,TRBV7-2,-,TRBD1,TGTGCCAGCAGCTTAGAGACAGGGCCCTATGGCTACACCTTC,CASSLETGPYGYTF
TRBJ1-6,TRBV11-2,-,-,TGTGCCAGCAGCCCCGGGCTGGTGTCACCCCTCCACTTT,CASSPGLVSPLHF
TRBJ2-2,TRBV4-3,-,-,TGCGCCAGCAGCCAAGATTGGGGGGAGCTGTTTTTT,CASSQDWGELFF
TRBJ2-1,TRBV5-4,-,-,TGTGCCAGCAGCCCAGACCCGACAGCCGAGCAGTTCTTC,CASSPDPTAEQFF
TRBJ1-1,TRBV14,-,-,TGTGCCAGCAGCCAAGCACGGGCAGTACAAGCTTTCTTT,CASSQARAVQAFF
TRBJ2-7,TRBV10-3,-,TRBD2,TGTGCCTCCTCCGAGGCTAGCGGGAGGGGCGAGCAGTACTTC,CASSEASGRGEQYF
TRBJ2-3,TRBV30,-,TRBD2,TGTGCCTGGAGTGTTGGACTGACTAGCGGAAGCACAGATACGCAGTATTTT,CAWSVGLTSGSTDTQYF
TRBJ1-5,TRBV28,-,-,TGTGCCAGCTCTAAACCAGGGGCATCCCACGGGGGGCCCCAGCATTTT,CASSKPGASHGGPQHF
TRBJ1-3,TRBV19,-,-,TGTGCCAGTAGTATGAGCAGGGGAACTGGAAACACCATATATTTT,CASSMSRGTGNTIYF
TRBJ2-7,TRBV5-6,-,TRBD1,TGTGCCAGCAGCTTCATTTCAGGGGGCGATTACGAGCAGTACTTC,CASSFISGGDYEQYF
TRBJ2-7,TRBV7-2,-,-,TGTGCCAGCAGCCCAGACTCCTTAGGCCTATACGAGCAGTACTTC,CASSPDSLGLYEQYF
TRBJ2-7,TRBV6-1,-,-,TGTGCCAGCAGTGAGGGGGGGCTCGCCCCCTACGAGCAGTACTTC,CASSEGGLAPYEQYF